Listed here is a single T cell receptor beta chain. Deletions cut 2 bases from V and 4 bases from J, with 14 bases between. The CDR3 extends over 16 amino acids. CDR1 is MNHEY, CDR2 SMNVEV, per germline (reference sequence). Building of the TCR beta libraries involved iRepertoire HTBI primers and Arm-PCR of CDR3 regions. TCRdb processed the multiplex PCR reads anew with MiXCR; each CDR3 protein has one entry. The sample lists 530,000 or so distinct CDR3 sequences, approximately 13% occurring once. This specimen comes from a study of regulatory T cells in long-lasting Graves disease. Time point: newly diagnosed GD, antithyroid drugs for less than 3 months. Extracted RNA from PBMCs served as the source of the TCR library. The sample also formed part of further work on T cells in Graves' hyperthyroidism and ophthalmopathy.

The rearrangement links TRBV27 to TRBJ2-2; D may correspond to TRBD1 or TRBD2 (5 bases each). The receptor comes from a young man with Graves disease. The sequences come from peripheral blood mononuclear cells (PBMCs), collected at new diagnosis, from a patient treated with antithyroid drugs. The CDR3 DNA reads TGTGCCAGCAGTTTACCCCCTTTTGGGGGCACCGGGGAGCTGTTTTTT. This gives the protein CASSLPPFGGTGELFF.